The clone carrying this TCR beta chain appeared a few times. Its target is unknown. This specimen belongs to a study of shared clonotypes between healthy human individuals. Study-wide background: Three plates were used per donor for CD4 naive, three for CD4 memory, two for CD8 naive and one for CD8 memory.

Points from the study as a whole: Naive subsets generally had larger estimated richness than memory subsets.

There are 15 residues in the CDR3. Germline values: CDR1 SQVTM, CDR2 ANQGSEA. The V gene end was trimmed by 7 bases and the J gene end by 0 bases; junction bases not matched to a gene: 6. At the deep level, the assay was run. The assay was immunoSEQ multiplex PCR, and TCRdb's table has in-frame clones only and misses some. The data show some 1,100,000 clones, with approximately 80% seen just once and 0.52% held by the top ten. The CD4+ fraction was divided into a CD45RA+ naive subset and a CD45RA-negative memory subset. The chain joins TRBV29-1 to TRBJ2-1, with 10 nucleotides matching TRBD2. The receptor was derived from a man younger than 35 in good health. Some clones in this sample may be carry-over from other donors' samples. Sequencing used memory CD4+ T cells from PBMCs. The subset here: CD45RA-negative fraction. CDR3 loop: CSARTSGDSYNEQFF. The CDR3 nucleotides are TGCAGCGCCAGGACTAGCGGTGACTCCTACAATGAGCAGTTCTTC.